The 12 T cell receptor beta chains below all came from one sample that was sequenced in a study of shared clonotypes between healthy human individuals. Positively selected for CCR7, the CD45RO-negative cells used as naive CD8 cells excluded terminally differentiated effector memory CD45RA+ cells. The data were produced by immunoSEQ multiplex PCR, yet TCRdb's version contains in-frame clones alone and is incomplete. The table has some 2.1 million clones, over 85% seen once; the top ten hold about 1.1%. What was sequenced was naive CD8+ T cells sorted from blood. The receptors here all came from a man between 18 and 35 years old in good health.

The chain is built from TRBV5-8 and TRBJ2-5; D is perhaps TRBD1 (5 bases). The CDR3 totals 13 residues. Trimming shortened V by 0 bases and J by 5 bases, and 8 bases separated the two germline ends. In germline, CDR1 is SGHTS, CDR2 YDEGEE. The DNA of the CDR3 is TGTGCCAGCAGCTTGGGAGCAGGGGAGACCCAGTACTTC. Protein product: CASSLGAGETQYF.

V gene TRBV6-5 combines with J gene TRBJ2-7; possible D gene TRBD2, 5 bases. The ends were cut back, 3 bases at V and 7 bases at J, with 19 bases in the middle. CDR1 is MNHEY and CDR2 is SVGAGI in the germline V gene. The CDR3 contains 15 residues. The CDR3 sequence is CASSYITLGVGEQYF. As DNA, the CDR3 is TGTGCCAGCAGTTATATCACACTGGGAGTGGGGGAGCAGTACTTC.

This chain uses TRBV10-1 with TRBJ1-6; no clear D gene. The V and J ends lost 0 bases and 8 bases respectively, with 14 bases between them. CDR3 length equals 16 residues. Germline values: CDR1 WNHNN, CDR2 SYGVQD (reference sequence). DNA of the CDR3: TGCGCCAGCAGTGAGTCGGAAGGGTTCCGGGATTCACCCCTCCACTTT. This encodes CASSESEGFRDSPLHF.

This clone was counted a single time. The V call is TRBV4-1, the J call TRBJ2-7, with a tentative D call TRBD2 (6 bases). The V and J ends lost 1 base and 5 bases respectively, with 15 bases between them. Germline CDR1 MGHRA, CDR2 YSYEKL. The CDR3 spans 15 residues. The CDR3 nucleotides are TGCGCCAGCAGCCAAGTAGGACTAAGAATCGACGAGCAGTACTTC. Amino acids: CASSQVGLRIDEQYF.

The chain is built from TRBV12-1 and TRBJ2-1; TRBD1, the table's D call, lacks a check against the DNA. TRBV12-1 is deemed a pseudogene. The CDR3 covers 14 residues. The CDR3 spells CASSFVPGGYEQFF. CDR3 bases: TGTGCCAGCAGCTTTGTCCCAGGGGGCTATGAGCAGTTCTTC.

CDR3 in amino acids: CASSFTGESNQPQHF. The CDR3 DNA reads TGCGCCAGCAGCTTCACAGGGGAGAGCAATCAGCCCCAGCATTTT. The gene calls are TRBV5-1 and TRBJ1-5; 7 nucleotides match TRBD1. Germline assignment: CDR1 SGHRS and CDR2 YFSETQ. Trimming removed 2 bases from V and 1 base from J; junction bases left unmatched: 3. The CDR3 length is 15 residues.

The V gene is TRBV6-5, the J gene TRBJ2-1; 8 nucleotides agree with TRBD2. J was trimmed by 0 bases and V by 4 bases; bases with no gene match: 5. Germline CDR1 and CDR2: MNHEY and SVGAGI. The CDR3 extends over 16 amino acids. This CDR3 is CASSWVAGTSYNEQFF. In DNA, the CDR3 is TGTGCCAGCAGTTGGGTAGCGGGAACCTCCTACAATGAGCAGTTCTTC.

Notes on this clone: This sample also contains other DNA sequences that code for the same CDR3. The genes are TRBV7-6 and TRBJ2-2, with D possibly matching TRBD2 (5 bases). Trimming removed 1 base at V and 6 bases at J, with 6 bases between. Germline V gene lookup returns CDR1 SGHVS and CDR2 FNYEAQ. The CDR3 totals 13 residues. The CDR3 reads CASSLGGAGELFF. The CDR3 bases are TGTGCCAGCAGCTTAGGGGGAGCCGGGGAGCTGTTTTTT.

This clone appeared a single time. The V gene is TRBV7-3, the J gene TRBJ2-3; the D gene could be TRBD1 or TRBD2 (5 bases each). Trimming removed 6 bases at V and 0 bases at J, with 13 bases between. The germline V gene encodes CDR1 SGHTA and CDR2 FQGTGA. The CDR3 has 15 amino acids. The CDR3 protein is CASSLGPESTDTQYF. The CDR3 coding sequence is TGTGCCAGCAGTCTGGGACCAGAGAGCACAGATACGCAGTATTTT.

The J gene is TRBJ2-7, the V gene TRBV7-6, with D unresolved. V lost 5 bases, J lost 0 bases, and 11 bases lay in between. The length of the CDR3 is 14 residues. Germline-derived CDR1 and CDR2 are SGHVS and FNYEAQ. In nucleotides, the CDR3 is TGTGCCAGCAGCCCTGGGGTGAGCTCCTACGAGCAGTACTTC. Translation: CASSPGVSSYEQYF.

The chain employs TRBV30 and TRBJ2-7; D unclear. Germline V gene lookup returns CDR1 GTSNPN and CDR2 SVGIG (reference sequence). CDR3 size: 13 residues. The V and J ends lost 3 bases and 0 bases respectively, with 9 bases between them. This chain's CDR3 is CAWSLTASYEQYF. The CDR3 DNA reads as TGTGCCTGGAGCCTGACCGCCTCCTACGAGCAGTACTTC.

In the case of this clone: The same CDR3 is also encoded by other DNA sequences in this sample. The chain employs TRBV6-5 and TRBJ2-1, with D perhaps matching TRBD2 (5 bases). The CDR3 has 13 amino acids. Trimming left V 3 bases short and J 7 bases short, with 10 bases between. Germline CDR1 and CDR2: MNHEY and SVGAGI. The CDR3 nucleotides read TGTGCCAGCAGTTATTCCACGGGGAATGAGCAGTTCTTC. It yields the protein CASSYSTGNEQFF.